The subject of this entry is one T cell receptor beta chain. Its antigen is still unknown. Germline loops: CDR1 SGDLS, CDR2 YYNGEE. Trimming cost V 2 bases and J 0 bases, with 15 bases left between them. The CDR3 covers 17 residues. The sample is drawn from a study of a mutant IDH1 vaccine in newly diagnosed glioma. Study-wide context: Treated patients comprised around 60% males and roughly 40% females, mean age around 40 years. Previous treatment comprised radiotherapy, temozolomide, or both, mostly both.

Notes on the study in general: Immune responses induced by vaccination arose in under 95% of the patients. No link was apparently found between pseudoprogression and changes in top peripheral T cell clonotypes.

Time point indicated: baseline, week 1 (first vaccination visit). The treatment is: pre-vaccination baseline after standard-of-care therapy. Profiling relied on immunoSEQ multiplex PCR, and the TCRdb table lists in-frame clones only, not all of them. Among fewer than 100,000 clones listed, roughly 90% were seen once. This sequence originates from a woman aged 45-59 years with glioma. This chain joins TRBV9 and TRBJ1-3; a possible D gene is TRBD1 (5 bases). The sample in question was PBMCs, obtained from a glioma patient treated with radiotherapy, temozolomide or both. The DNA of the CDR3 is TGTGCCAGCAGCGTCCTCCCGACAGTAAGCTCTGGAAACACCATATATTTT. Protein: CASSVLPTVSSGNTIYF.